These 10 T cell receptor beta chains share one sample of origin, sequenced in a study of shared T cell receptors in the human thymus. TCRdb keeps only in-frame clones here, not all; method: immunoSEQ multiplex PCR. The sample lists about 610,000 clones; around 87% were seen once. These records were also assigned to another study, of human thymus T cells.

Sequences were obtained from thymocytes. These receptors came from a boy younger than two with a congenital heart defect.

V and J are TRBV18 and TRBJ2-7, with 10 positions matching TRBD2. The V segment lost 8 bases and the J segment 2 bases; nucleotides outside the gene matches: 3. Germline CDR1 KGHSH, CDR2 LQKENI. This CDR3 is built from 13 residues. The chain's CDR3 is CASLTSGTYEQYF. Written as DNA, the CDR3 is TGTGCCAGCCTTACTAGCGGGACCTACGAGCAGTACTTC.

V usage is TRBV19 and J usage is TRBJ2-5, with TRBD2 matching 9 bases. V shed 4 bases and J 6 bases; nucleotides not matched to a gene: 6. Per germline, CDR1 LNHDA and CDR2 SQIVND (reference sequence). The CDR3 length is 14 residues. In nucleotides, the CDR3 is TGTGCCAGTAGTAGCGGGAGGGCCCGTAAGACCCAGTACTTC. This sequence encodes CASSSGRARKTQYF.

This chain joins TRBV4-1 and TRBJ2-5; TRBD2 matches at 16 bases. Germline V CDR1 and CDR2: MGHRA, YSYEKL. J gave up 5 bases and V 0 bases, and 3 bases lay outside the gene matches. There are 17 residues in the CDR3. The CDR3 coding sequence is TGCGCCAGCAGCCAAGAAGGGACTAGCGGGAGGGAGGAGACCCAGTACTTC. Translated: CASSQEGTSGREETQYF.

This chain connects TRBV10-2 to TRBJ2-5; maybe TRBD2 (6 bases). V was trimmed by 6 bases and J by 2 bases, leaving 13 bases between them. The CDR3 extends over 14 amino acids. Germline assignment: CDR1 WSHSY and CDR2 SAAADI. Here the CDR3 reads CASRSARGQETQYF. The CDR3, as DNA: TGCGCCAGCAGATCCGCGCGGGGACAAGAGACCCAGTACTTC.

Only one count was recorded for this clone. Other DNA sequences in this sample translate to the same CDR3. The chain carries TRBV14 and TRBJ2-1; 11 bases align to TRBD2. Germline CDR1 SGHDN, CDR2 FVKESK. The CDR3 is 14 amino acids. Trimming cost V 4 bases and J 7 bases; bases outside gene matches: 3. The chain's CDR3 is CASSPGLAGNEQFF. CDR3 bases: TGTGCCAGCAGCCCCGGACTAGCGGGTAATGAGCAGTTCTTC.

V and J are TRBV5-4 and TRBJ2-1; TRBD2 agrees at 10 bases. The germline V gene encodes CDR1 SGHNT and CDR2 YYREEE (reference sequence). The CDR3 runs to 15 residues. With V trimmed by 3 bases and J by 7 bases, 7 bases remained unmatched. CDR3 protein: CASSSKREGRNEQFF. CDR3 in DNA: TGTGCCAGCAGCTCCAAGCGGGAGGGCCGTAATGAGCAGTTCTTC.

The chain employs TRBV29-1 and TRBJ2-1, with 11 bases that match TRBD2. CDR3 length: 15 residues. The germline gives CDR1 SQVTM, CDR2 ANQGSEA. The trim removed 3 bases at V and 0 bases at J, leaving 1 base unmatched. CDR3 in DNA: TGCAGCGTTGAGACTAGCGGGACCTCCTACAATGAGCAGTTCTTC. Protein sequence: CSVETSGTSYNEQFF.

This rearrangement joins TRBV27 to TRBJ2-7; 11 nucleotides match TRBD1. Looked up from germline, CDR1 is MNHEY and CDR2 is SMNVEV (reference sequence). V shed 8 bases, J shed 6 bases, and the junction held 12 bases outside the gene matches. There are 15 residues in the CDR3. The DNA for the CDR3 is TGTGCCAGCGCTAAGGGACAGGGGGGGTCTTGCGAGCAGTACTTC. Protein sequence: CASAKGQGGSCEQYF.

CDR3 sequence: CATTPRGRGEKLFF. The CDR3 DNA follows: TGTGCCACTACTCCTAGGGGCAGGGGCGAAAAACTGTTTTTT. The chain carries TRBV19 and TRBJ1-4; TRBD1 is a possible D gene (6 bases). The CDR3 covers 14 residues. Trimming removed 10 bases from V and 8 bases from J, with 20 bases in between. The germline V gene has CDR1 LNHDA and CDR2 SQIVND (reference sequence). The whole variable domain, filled in from reference TRBV19 and TRBJ1-4, reads DGGITQSPKYLFRKEGQNVTLSCEQNLNHDAMYWYRQDPGQGLRLIYYSQIVNDFQKGDIAEGYSVSREKKESFPLTVTSAQKNPTAFYLCATTPRGRGEKLFFGSGTQLSVL.

This chain links TRBV7-2 with TRBJ2-5; D not certain. Looked up from germline, CDR1 is SGHTA and CDR2 is FQGNSA. The CDR3 is 15 amino acids. V was trimmed by 1 base and J by 3 bases, leaving 12 bases between them. DNA for the CDR3: TGTGCCAGCAGCTTAGTGCAGAGCGTAAAAGAGACCCAGTACTTC. Its translation is CASSLVQSVKETQYF.